The clone carrying this TCR beta chain was picked up one time. V lost 4 bases and J lost 1, with 22 bases in between. CDR1 is LNHDA and CDR2 is SQIVND in the germline V gene (reference sequence). The length of the CDR3 is 18 residues. This sample is drawn from a study of blood T cell repertoires in COVID-19. Overall study: COVID-19 samples collected from the United States, Italy and Spain covered acute and convalescent phases. PBMCs, B-cell-depleted T cells, or T cells were the source of the cDNA or gDNA that made up the material.

The assay was immunoSEQ multiplex PCR, and TCRdb's table has in-frame clones only and misses some. The data contain approximately 200,000 clones, around four fifths of them singletons. This sequence was found in a woman younger than 45 with acute or convalescent COVID-19. The J gene is TRBJ1-1, the V gene TRBV19; TRBD1 might be the D (6 bases). The sample taken for sequencing was peripheral blood. CDR3 loop: CASSTKGRWDTQNTEAFF. CDR3 nucleotides: TGTGCCAGTAGTACAAAGGGTCGCTGGGACACACAGAACACTGAAGCTTTCTTT.